The 21 T cell receptor beta chains below come from one sample, sequenced in a study of glioma-infiltrating T cells. Amplification of TCR alpha and beta CDR3 regions from RNA used iRepertoire nested multiplex PCR. MiXCR, run by TCRdb on the multiplex PCR reads, gives a single entry per CDR3 protein. The sample lists more than 95,000 distinct CDR3 sequences; approximately 23% were seen once. The sequenced material came from glioma tissue, nonneoplastic brain tissue, or PBMCs (not recorded which). Receptors originate from a human donor with low-grade glioma or glioblastoma, undergoing nonglioma brain surgery, or in good health (not recorded which).

This clonotype was detected many times. The chain combines TRBV15 with TRBJ2-3; 10 nucleotides match TRBD1. Unmatched junction bases numbered 10, after V lost 7 bases and J lost 6 bases. Germline lookup yields CDR1 LNHNV and CDR2 YYDKDF (reference sequence). This CDR3 contains 15 residues. CDR3 in amino acids: CATTRDRGISDTQYF. The CDR3 coding sequence is TGTGCCACCACCCGGGACAGGGGAATTTCGGATACGCAGTATTTT.

A note on this clonotype: A clone one base away is much larger, so this may be a read error. V usage is TRBV6-8 and J usage is TRBJ2-5; D is perhaps TRBD1 or TRBD2 (6 bases each). CDR3 length equals 19 residues. V was cut by 2 bases and J by 2 bases, with 24 bases left in between. Looked up from germline, CDR1 is MNHGY and CDR2 is SAAAGT. The CDR3 region has the DNA TGTGCCAGCAGTTACCAGACAGGTCACCGGGACTTTCGACAAGAGACCCAGTACTTC. It translates to CASSYQTGHRDFRQETQYF.

V usage is TRBV30 and J usage is TRBJ2-5, with 9 positions matching TRBD1. The CDR3 covers 15 residues. The V and J ends lost 3 bases and 5 bases, in that order; junction bases with no gene match: 10. Per the germline V gene, CDR1 is GTSNPN and CDR2 is SVGIG (reference sequence). The CDR3 DNA follows: TGTGCCTGGAGACAAGGGACAGGGCTCAGCGAGACCCAGTACTTC. This codes for CAWRQGTGLSETQYF.

This clonotype occurred a few times. This may be a read error: a much more frequent sequence differs by one nucleotide. The chain has TRBV7-2 and TRBJ2-5; D unresolved. Germline V gene lookup returns CDR1 SGHTA and CDR2 FQGNSA. The CDR3 covers 11 residues. The CDR3 is CASSLVEAQYF. CDR3 DNA sequence: TGTGCCAGCAGCTTAGTAGAGGCCCAGTACTTC.

The chain carries TRBV3-1 and TRBJ1-1, with D possibly matching TRBD1 (5 bases). Trimming took 0 bases from V and 6 from J, leaving 11 bases between them. This CDR3 is 14 amino acids long. The germline V gene has CDR1 LGHDT and CDR2 YNNKEL (reference sequence). The CDR3 loop reads CASSQETRAAEAFF. For the CDR3, the DNA is TGTGCCAGCAGCCAAGAAACCAGGGCGGCTGAAGCTTTCTTT.

This clonotype was counted at least ten times. The J gene is TRBJ2-3, the V gene TRBV20-1, with D unresolved. The CDR3 length is 15 residues. Germline lookup yields CDR1 DFQATT and CDR2 SNEGSKA (reference sequence). V was clipped by 2 bases and J by 4 bases, with 16 bases between them. In DNA form, the CDR3 reads TGCAGTGCTAGACATCCAACAGTCTCCGCAGATACGCAGTATTTT. This gives the protein CSARHPTVSADTQYF.

This clonotype was observed at least ten times. The chain employs TRBV7-2 and TRBJ1-6; D ambiguous. The germline CDR1 and CDR2 sequences are SGHTA and FQGNSA. Trimming took off 0 bases at V and 3 bases at J, with 6 bases between the two ends. The length of the CDR3 is 15 residues. The CDR3 DNA reads as TGTGCCAGCAGCTTAGCAGATTTCTATAATTCACCCCTCCACTTT. Its protein product is CASSLADFYNSPLHF. Supplemented by reference TRBV7-2 and TRBJ1-6, the full variable domain reads GAGVSQSPSNKVTEKGKDVELRCDPISGHTALYWYRQSLGQGLEFLIYFQGNSAPDKSGLPSDRFSAERTGGSVSTLTIQRTQQEDSAVYLCASSLADFYNSPLHFGNGTRLTVT.

The rearrangement joins TRBV15 to TRBJ2-3, with 10 bases fitting TRBD2. Germline V CDR1 and CDR2: LNHNV, YYDKDF (reference sequence). Losses at the gene ends were 4 bases for V and 2 bases for J; bases not matched to a gene: 3. This CDR3 is built from 15 residues. The CDR3 DNA sequence: TGTGCCACCAGCATCGGACTAGCGGACACAGATACGCAGTATTTT. Translated: CATSIGLADTDTQYF.

Comments on this clonotype: This may be a read error, as it is one base from a much larger clone. The conserved closing phenylalanine or tryptophan is absent in this CDR3, likely reflecting a read error. CDR3: CASSSRGITDTQYL. Here the CDR3 DNA reads TGTGCCAGCAGTTCTCGGGGGATCACAGATACGCAGTATCTT. This sequence joins TRBV28 and TRBJ2-3, with D possibly TRBD2 on 6 matching bases. CDR3 length: 14 residues. V lost 4 bases and J lost 2, with 10 bases in between. From germline, CDR1 is MDHEN and CDR2 SYDVKM.

The chain joins TRBV3-1 to TRBJ2-1, with unresolved D. CDR1 is LGHDT and CDR2 is YNNKEL in the germline V gene (reference sequence). The ends were cut back, 0 bases at V and 4 bases at J, with 10 bases in the middle. CDR3 length: 15 residues. CDR3 sequence: CASSQEVRSYNEQFF. CDR3 DNA: TGTGCCAGCAGCCAAGAAGTGCGTAGTTACAATGAGCAGTTCTTC.

This clonotype was seen repeatedly, ten times or more. This rearrangement joins TRBV12-3 or TRBV12-4 to TRBJ2-7; unclear D gene. Trimming cost V 6 bases and J 5 bases, with 8 bases left between them. The CDR3 length is 11 residues. The CDR3 region has the DNA TGTGCCAGCAGACTCCGGGACGAGCAGTACTTC. Translating it yields CASRLRDEQYF.

This clonotype appeared many times. The chain joins TRBV6-1 to TRBJ2-5; D not certain. This CDR3 is 14 amino acids long. Between the trimmed V and J ends, which lost 5 bases and 0 bases, there was a span of 10 bases. Germline V gene data show CDR1 as MNHNS and CDR2 as SASEGT. In DNA, the CDR3 is TGTGCCAGCAGTAACCGGGCCGACCAAGAGACCCAGTACTTC. As protein: CASSNRADQETQYF.

This clonotype was seen at least ten times. The V gene is TRBV4-2, the J gene TRBJ2-5, with 7 nucleotides matching TRBD1. After removal of 3 bases from V and 1 base from J, the junction contained 5 bases not matched to a gene. CDR3 length equals 15 residues. Germline CDR1 and CDR2: LGHNA and YNFKEQ. The CDR3 region is CASSQDRDSQETQYF. In nucleotides, the CDR3 is TGTGCCAGCAGCCAGGACCGGGACAGCCAAGAGACCCAGTACTTC.

This sequence joins TRBV10-3 and TRBJ2-1; 10 bases are shared with TRBD2. The CDR3 totals 16 residues. V dropped 3 bases and J dropped 2; count of bases not matched to a gene: 4. The V gene's germline CDR1 is ENHRY and CDR2 SYGVKD. The CDR3 loop reads CAISEKLAGTYNEQFF. CDR3 in DNA: TGTGCCATCAGTGAAAAACTAGCGGGAACCTACAATGAGCAGTTCTTC.

This clonotype was seen many times. The chain uses TRBV2 and TRBJ2-7; 8 nucleotides agree with TRBD2. This CDR3 region has 16 residues. Germline CDR1 SNHLY, CDR2 FYNNEI. The junction had 11 bases not matched to a gene; V was cut back by 2 bases and J by 5 bases. The DNA of the CDR3 is TGTGCCAGCAGTGAATGGGTTCGGGGTAGCGGGGACGAGCAGTACTTC. This sequence encodes CASSEWVRGSGDEQYF.

This clonotype has at least ten counts. The rearrangement links TRBV6-1 to TRBJ2-7; 8 positions agree with TRBD2. Germline values: CDR1 MNHNS, CDR2 SASEGT. The CDR3 runs 13 residues. The V segment lost 11 bases and the J segment 5 bases; nucleotides outside the gene matches: 11. This chain's CDR3 is CAVSGGMINEQYF. Written as DNA, the CDR3 is TGTGCCGTCTCGGGGGGGATGATCAACGAGCAGTACTTC.

At least ten counts were recorded for this clonotype. No conserved phenylalanine or tryptophan ends this CDR3, so it is likely a read error. J is TRBJ1-2 and V is TRBV24-1; tentatively, D is TRBD1 (5 bases). V was pared by 4 bases and J by 8 bases, with 13 bases between. This CDR3 has 13 amino acids. Germline V gives CDR1 KGHDR, CDR2 SFDVKD. CDR3 protein: CATSEHGQGGYTS. CDR3 DNA sequence: TGTGCCACCAGTGAGCACGGGCAGGGAGGCTACACCTCC.

This clonotype was seen a handful of times. A much larger clonotype is one base distant, so this may be a read error. The chain combines TRBV2 with TRBJ1-5; 9 positions agree with TRBD1. The germline gives CDR1 SNHLY, CDR2 FYNNEI. The CDR3 runs to 13 residues. CDR3 DNA sequence: TGTACCAGCAGCGGGACAGGGAATCAGCCCCAGCATTTT. Its protein product is CTSSGTGNQPQHF.

This clonotype showed up many times. The chain has TRBV4-3 and TRBJ2-1; D remains ambiguous. Trimming shortened V by 0 bases and J by 9 bases, and 12 bases separated the two germline ends. CDR3 length equals 14 residues. The germline V gene has CDR1 LGHNA and CDR2 YSLEER. Here the CDR3 DNA reads TGCGCCAGCAGCCAAGATCTTTCGCTATCTGAGCAGTTCTTC. Its protein is CASSQDLSLSEQFF.

This clonotype was found many times. The V and J genes are TRBV27 and TRBJ2-1; the D gene is possibly TRBD2 (5 bases). The CDR3 runs 13 residues. Looked up from germline, CDR1 is MNHEY and CDR2 is SMNVEV (reference sequence). Trimming stripped 6 bases from V and 10 bases from J, with 16 bases between. The CDR3 coding sequence is TGTGCCAGCAGGCGAAATGGACCGGGGGAGCAGTTCTTC. Protein: CASRRNGPGEQFF.

This clonotype was found many times. The chain links TRBV6-6 to TRBJ2-7; D is uncertain. In germline, CDR1 is MNHNY, CDR2 SVGAGI (reference sequence). The CDR3 extends over 14 amino acids. Trimming took 2 bases from V and 2 from J, leaving 10 bases between them. The CDR3 DNA follows: TGTGCCAGCAGTTACACGTCCGGAACCTACGAGCAGTACTTC. As protein: CASSYTSGTYEQYF.